These 18 T cell receptor beta chains were sequenced from one sample in a study of monozygotic twins with inflammatory bowel disease. TCRdb re-called the 5' RACE reads; every CDR3 protein appears as one record, without DNA. The table for this sample gives around 200,000 distinct CDR3 sequences. The sequenced sample consisted of blood. The receptors originated from a human donor with ulcerative colitis or Crohn's disease, or a healthy co-twin of an affected twin (not recorded which).

V usage is TRBV11-2 and J usage is TRBJ2-7; the TCRdb D gene call, TRBD1, has no DNA to confirm it. This CDR3 has 17 amino acids. CDR1 is SGHAT and CDR2 is FQNNGV in the germline V gene. The CDR3 region is CASSFEQGQGRTYEQYF.

Here the CDR3 reads CASSQESQRSYEQYF. V gene TRBV3-1 combines with J gene TRBJ2-7. The germline V gene encodes CDR1 LGHDT and CDR2 YNNKEL (reference sequence). The CDR3 sequence is 15 residues long.

V gene TRBV20-1 combines with J gene TRBJ2-2; the TRBD1 assignment by TCRdb is unverifiable without DNA. CDR1 is DFQATT and CDR2 is SNEGSKA in the germline V gene (reference sequence). CDR3 length: 13 amino acids. The chain's CDR3 is CSAQRGPTGELFF.

This rearrangement joins TRBV3-1 to TRBJ1-3. Germline values: CDR1 LGHDT, CDR2 YNNKEL (reference sequence). The CDR3 extends over 13 amino acids. This CDR3 reads CASGGISGNTIYF.

V is TRBV7-9 and J is TRBJ2-1; TCRdb lists TRBD2, though no DNA is available to test this call. CDR3 size: 15 residues. Germline-derived CDR1 and CDR2 are SEHNR and FQNEAQ (reference sequence). This CDR3 reads CASSSLAGSYNEQFF.

The V call is TRBV4-1, the J call TRBJ2-1; the D call of TRBD2 rests on TCRdb alone, since no DNA is present to check it. Germline V gives CDR1 MGHRA, CDR2 YSYEKL. This CDR3 region has 18 residues. CDR3 region: CASSQVLSGGARDHEQFF.

V and J are TRBV3-1 and TRBJ2-6; no DNA is available, so the TRBD1 call from TCRdb remains unchecked. The CDR3 covers 14 residues. Germline values: CDR1 LGHDT, CDR2 YNNKEL (reference sequence). The CDR3 loop is CASSQRQGGNVLTF.

The rearrangement uses TRBV6-5 and TRBJ2-7. Germline CDR1 and CDR2: MNHEY and SVGAGI. CDR3 length equals 11 residues. The CDR3 loop reads CASRSYDEQYF.

The chain carries TRBV6-6 and TRBJ2-7. This CDR3 is 13 amino acids long. CDR1 is MNHNY and CDR2 is SVGAGI in the germline V gene (reference sequence). Here the CDR3 reads CASSYSRAYEQYF.

V usage is TRBV6-6 and J usage is TRBJ2-5. This CDR3 is 12 amino acids long. Germline V lookup: CDR1 MNHNY, CDR2 SVGAGI (reference sequence). The chain's CDR3 is CASGRSAETQYF.

This chain uses TRBV12-3 or TRBV12-4 with TRBJ2-5. The CDR3 is 12 residues long. The CDR3 sequence is CASSQYQETQYF.

The J gene is TRBJ1-4, the V gene TRBV5-1; TCRdb returns TRBD1, unconfirmable since there is no DNA. The CDR3 sequence is 14 residues long. The germline V gene encodes CDR1 SGHRS and CDR2 YFSETQ. This CDR3 is CASSTQGVDEKLFF.

The V gene is TRBV29-1, the J gene TRBJ1-2; TCRdb names TRBD1, which stays unverified in the absence of DNA. This CDR3 has 12 amino acids. Germline V gives CDR1 SQVTM, CDR2 ANQGSEA. The CDR3 reads CSVMVDGAGYTF.

The chain joins TRBV20-1 to TRBJ2-2; TCRdb's D call, TRBD1, is unchecked because there is no DNA. This CDR3 region has 17 residues. Germline V lookup: CDR1 DFQATT, CDR2 SNEGSKA (reference sequence). CDR3 loop: CSAKSPSGGAFTGELFF.

The V and J genes are TRBV18 and TRBJ2-1; checking the TCRdb D call of TRBD1 is not possible without DNA. The CDR3 totals 16 residues. Per the germline V gene, CDR1 is KGHSH and CDR2 is LQKENI. CDR3 in amino acids: CASSPGVAGAYNEQFF.

The gene calls are TRBV12-3 or TRBV12-4 and TRBJ1-6; the TCRdb D gene call, TRBD1, has no DNA to confirm it. The length of the CDR3 is 14 residues. This CDR3 reads CASSPEGRGSPLHF.

The J gene is TRBJ1-1, the V gene TRBV10-3. Germline V lookup: CDR1 ENHRY, CDR2 SYGVKD. The CDR3 runs 12 residues. CDR3 residues: CAISKEDTEAFF.

The chain carries TRBV5-1 and TRBJ2-7; the D call from TCRdb, TRBD2, cannot be confirmed without DNA. CDR3 length: 14 amino acids. In germline, CDR1 is SGHRS, CDR2 YFSETQ. The CDR3 region is CATSRGSGAYEQYF.